This passage covers 5 T cell receptor beta chains from one sample sequenced in a study of CD8 T cells in Susac syndrome. Random hexamers were used to reverse transcribe the RNA input (roughly 0.5 to 1 ug). TCRdb independently ran MiXCR on the immunoSEQ multiplex PCR reads; one entry per CDR3 protein. The repertoire has over 120,000 distinct CDR3 sequences, 95% of them found once; the top ten carry 0.13% to 0.15%. Sequencing was carried out using CD4+ T cells from PBMCs. The source is a human donor with Susac syndrome.

This chain links TRBV5-1 with TRBJ1-1; possible D gene TRBD1, 5 bases. Trimming cost V 2 bases and J 4 bases, with 15 bases left between them. Germline-derived CDR1 and CDR2 are SGHRS and YFSETQ. The CDR3 length is 15 residues. The DNA of the CDR3 is TGCGCCAGCAGCTTAACAGGTCCACCCACCACTGAAGCTTTCTTT. Translating it yields CASSLTGPPTTEAFF.

The chain is built from TRBV30 and TRBJ2-3; D not resolved. This CDR3 is 16 amino acids long. Germline CDR1 GTSNPN, CDR2 SVGIG (reference sequence). V was shortened by 4 bases and J by 4 bases, with 21 bases between the two germline ends. CDR3 sequence reads: CAWTTWTRLGSDTQYF. For the CDR3, the DNA is TGTGCCTGGACGACATGGACCCGACTTGGTTCAGATACGCAGTATTTT.

This rearrangement joins TRBV4-1 to TRBJ2-3, with 9 bases that match TRBD2. V dropped 5 bases and J dropped 2; count of bases not matched to a gene: 2. Germline-derived CDR1 and CDR2 are MGHRA and YSYEKL. There are 14 residues in the CDR3. The CDR3 nucleotides read TGCGCCAGCAGCGGACTAGCGCTCACAGATACGCAGTATTTT. It codes for CASSGLALTDTQYF.

The chain is built from TRBV20-1 and TRBJ2-5; TRBD2 aligns across 10 bases. V lost 5 bases and J lost 4; bases outside the gene matches: 10. The germline V gene encodes CDR1 DFQATT and CDR2 SNEGSKA (reference sequence). The CDR3 extends over 15 amino acids. The CDR3 coding sequence is TGCAGTGCTCGAAGGGCAGCGGGAGGGAGAGAGACCCAGTACTTC. It translates to CSARRAAGGRETQYF.

The chain links TRBV5-4 to TRBJ2-1; D is unclear. V lost 3 bases and J 0 bases, leaving 16 bases between the germline ends. The germline V gene has CDR1 SGHNT and CDR2 YYREEE (reference sequence). The CDR3 loop spans 17 amino acids. CDR3 in amino acids: CASSSSVGRSSYNEQFF. As DNA, the CDR3 is TGTGCCAGCAGCTCCTCGGTTGGGCGGAGCTCCTACAATGAGCAGTTCTTC.